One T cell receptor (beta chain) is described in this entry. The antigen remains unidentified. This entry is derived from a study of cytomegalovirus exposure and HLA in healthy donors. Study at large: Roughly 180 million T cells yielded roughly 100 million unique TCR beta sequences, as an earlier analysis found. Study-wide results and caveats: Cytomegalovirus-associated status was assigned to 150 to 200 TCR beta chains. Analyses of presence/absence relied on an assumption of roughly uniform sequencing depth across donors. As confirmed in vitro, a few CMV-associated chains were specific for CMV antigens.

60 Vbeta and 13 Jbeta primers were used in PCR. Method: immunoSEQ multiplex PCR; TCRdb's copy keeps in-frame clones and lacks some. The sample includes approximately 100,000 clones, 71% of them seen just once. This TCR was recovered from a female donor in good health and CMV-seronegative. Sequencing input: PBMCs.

CDR3 protein: CAWSVLGTGRPGELFF. CDR3 sequence (DNA): TGTGCCTGGAGTGTACTCGGGACAGGCAGACCCGGGGAGCTGTTTTTT. The V and J genes are TRBV30 and TRBJ2-2; 8 bases agree with TRBD1. Per the germline V gene, CDR1 is GTSNPN and CDR2 is SVGIG (reference sequence). V lost 0 bases and J lost 6; bases outside the gene matches: 9. CDR3 length equals 16 residues.